This T cell receptor (beta chain) appears in the sequencing data of a study of molecular identifiers for immune sequencing clone quantification (dated 2018 in TCRdb). Regarding the research as a whole: In a replicate experiment, RNA from roughly 20,000 or 100,000 naive CD8 T cells was split into five aliquots, four of which were sequenced. The study was a methods study using CD8 T cells to benchmark molecular-identifier clustering-based TCR repertoire sequencing (MIDCIRS) and TCR RNA copy counting. General findings and caveats noted by the study authors: Modeling estimated about 2.8 recovered TCR RNA copies per cell, compared with about 10 by digital PCR, which implies roughly 30% capture efficiency. A single cell's worth of spiked-in Jurkat TCR RNA was reported detectable even among some 920,000 naive CD8 T cells. Naive libraries contained spiked-in Jurkat TCR RNA (10 copies' worth), which is not part of the donor repertoire. In CMV-specific effector cells, over 99% of molecules were held by clones above 20 RNA copies, whereas under 1% of molecules were held by such clones in naive cells. When barcode sub-clustering was not used, chimeric consensus sequences inflated TCR diversity, with chimeras reaching as high as 47%. The sizes of highly expanded clones could end up underestimated when identical TCR molecules share a barcode.

This clonotype was detected many times. No cognate antigen has been identified for it. No qualities accompany the bases; no much larger clone lies one base away. Receptor libraries were prepared by PCR. TCRdb shows the sequencer as Illumina HiSeq 4000. Bulk TCR libraries were prepared as previously described, using TCR primers listed in Table S5. Total RNA was purified with the Qiagen AllPrep DNA/RNA kit. Reads from multiple sequencing runs of the same library were pooled before analysis. Processing in the source paper ran as follows. Reads were retained only if the reads had an exact TCR constant sequence, and the retained reads were trimmed to 150 nt and grouped according to their 12-nt molecular barcodes. Reads inside each barcode group were sub-clustered using a 15% Levenshtein threshold, and a quality-weighted consensus sequence was constructed for each RNA molecule. Non-functional sequences were filtered out, along with any lower-count sequence sitting one edit away from another sequence. Based on fitting two negative binomial distributions, any barcode sub-cluster with under 20% of the maximum read count was discarded. In TCRdb, the public reads were trimmed at Q25 with fastp and aligned with MiXCR, with productive beta chains retained. A single entry per CDR3 protein holds the most common genes and DNA from its merged rows. The V and J calls follow TCRdb's processing rather than the paper's. This sample has under 650,000 distinct CDR3 sequences in its table, and less than 20% of those were observed once. In total, the top ten clones hold roughly 0.9% of the sample.

V is pruned by 3 bases and J by 6 bases, leaving 2 bases of the junction without a gene match. From its cysteine to its phenylalanine, the CDR3 spans 13 amino acids. Here the CDR3 DNA is all that survives: 39 bases in frame from base 1. The germline V gene specifies SGHTS as CDR1 and YDEGEE as CDR2. Naive CD8 T cell libraries were made from approximately 20,000 to 1,000,000 sorted cells using 10%, 30% or 50% of purified RNA. Naive CD8 T cells were FACS-sorted as CD8+CD4-CCR7+CD45RA+ on a BD FACSAria II into RLT Plus buffer. To test detection sensitivity, Jurkat RNA equal to about nine TCR copies was added to samples of about 20,000-1,000,000 naive CD8 T cells. CD8 T cells were enriched using RosetteSep CD8+ T Cell Enrichment Cocktail and Ficoll-Paque, and the enriched cells then underwent ACK red cell lysis.

The receptor chain draws on TRBV5-8 and TRBJ2-2; TRBD1 agrees with 7 junctional bases. This receptor was identified in a human donor in good health. Some libraries in this study had Jurkat cell RNA spiked in. The sequencing sample was made of naive CD8+ T cells from blood, with Jurkat cell RNA spiked in. The cell subset or site tag for this specimen amounts to: FACS-sorted CD8+CD4-CCR7+CD45RA+ naive T cells. The CDR3 corresponds to CASSWTGPGELFF. The DNA is TGTGCCAGCAGCTGGACAGGTCCCGGGGAGCTGTTTTTT.